These T cell receptor beta chains were read from a single sample in a study of technical replicates of blood from a few donors. The method was immunoSEQ multiplex PCR; TCRdb's version includes in-frame clones alone and lacks a portion of them. The sample carries just under 100,000 clones, about 95% recorded once. Material: T cells isolated from PBMCs. All receptors derive from a human donor in good health. Each CDR3 is given with its conserved first and last residue. Fields, in order: D gene, V gene, J gene, CDR3 protein, CDR3 DNA. A D gene is named only where the DNA matches it firmly.

>TRBD1|TRBV27|TRBJ2-7
CASSYSGGFYEQYF
TGTGCCAGCAGCTATTCAGGGGGTTTCTACGAGCAGTACTTC
>TRBD2|TRBV2|TRBJ2-5
CASSEASGGARETQYF
TGTGCCAGCAGTGAAGCAAGCGGGGGGGCCAGGGAGACCCAGTACTTC
>-|TRBV6-5|TRBJ1-1
CASSYLGGRAFF
TGTGCCAGCAGTTACTTGGGTGGGAGAGCTTTCTTT
>TRBD1|TRBV11-2|TRBJ1-2
CASSLGQGANYGYTF
TGTGCCAGCAGCTTGGGACAGGGGGCTAACTATGGCTACACCTTC
>-|TRBV7-6|TRBJ1-1
CASSLMGAGTEAFF
TGTGCCAGCAGCTTAATGGGAGCGGGCACTGAAGCTTTCTTT
>-|TRBV28|TRBJ1-1
CASSFASGGNTEAFF
TGTGCCAGCAGTTTTGCCAGCGGAGGGAACACTGAAGCTTTCTTT
>-|TRBV7-8|TRBJ1-3
CASSSPVTGSGNTIYF
TGTGCCAGCAGCTCCCCCGTAACGGGATCTGGAAACACCATATATTTT
>-|TRBV30|TRBJ2-5
CAWSVDSQETQYF
TGTGCCTGGAGTGTCGACTCCCAAGAGACCCAGTACTTC
>TRBD1|TRBV6-1|TRBJ1-1
CASSEGRGPGPDTEAFF
TGTGCCAGCAGTGAAGGGAGGGGGCCGGGCCCGGACACTGAAGCTTTCTTT
>-|TRBV28|TRBJ2-3
CASSLEGKRGRTDTQYF
TGTGCCAGCAGTTTGGAGGGGAAGAGAGGAAGGACAGATACGCAGTATTTT
>TRBD2|TRBV5-1|TRBJ2-1
CASSQPTSSVEQFF
TGCGCCAGCAGCCAACCGACTAGCTCGGTTGAGCAGTTCTTC
>-|TRBV7-9|TRBJ2-3
CASSGRTPRSTDTQYF
TGTGCCAGCAGCGGCCGGACTCCCAGAAGCACAGATACGCAGTATTTT
>TRBD1|TRBV11-2|TRBJ1-4
CASSLDRFRGLEKLFF
TGTGCCAGCAGCTTAGATAGGTTCAGGGGGCTTGAAAAACTGTTTTTT
>-|TRBV11-3|TRBJ1-6
CASSPRTPGERALHF
TGTGCCAGCAGCCCCCGGACACCGGGCGAACGGGCCCTCCACTTT
>-|TRBV18|TRBJ2-7
CASSEGLGGGTYEQYF
TGTGCCAGCTCAGAGGGCCTGGGAGGAGGGACCTACGAGCAGTACTTC
>TRBD2|TRBV28|TRBJ2-3
CASSSFASVQREGYSTDTQYF
TGTGCCAGCAGTTCTTTTGCCTCCGTTCAGCGGGAGGGATATAGCACAGATACGCAGTATTTT
>TRBD1|TRBV5-1|TRBJ2-3
CASSGGDRGRDTQYF
TGCGCCAGCAGCGGGGGGGACAGGGGGCGCGATACGCAGTATTTT